This T cell receptor beta chain was sequenced in a study of T cell responses to AZD1222 COVID-19 vaccine. CDR1 is SGDLS and CDR2 is YYNGEE in the germline V gene. CDR3 length: 16 amino acids. The V end was cut by 0 bases, the J end by 4 bases, with 16 bases between. Concerning this clone: Its antigen is still unknown.

The study, taken as a whole, reports: In a largely white British group with more females than males, clonal diversity was possibly underestimated. Vaccine-associated CD4 TCRs spanned spike, dominant at 160-218 and 743-854. Repertoires in all cases were sampled only once the peak T cell response had passed. The number of AZD1222 recipients seropositive at baseline was only five or six.

TCRdb's copy holds only in-frame clones and misses some; the assay was immunoSEQ multiplex PCR. The sample yields 150,000 to 200,000 clones, 80% to 95% seen once. The source was peripheral blood, collected 28 days after the second AZD1222 dose. V is TRBV9 and J is TRBJ1-2; D possibly corresponds to TRBD1 (5 bases). The receptor comes from an adult who received the AZD1222 COVID-19 vaccine. The CDR3 sequence is CASSVAGNRAGYGYTF. CDR3 coding DNA: TGTGCCAGCAGCGTAGCAGGGAATAGGGCAGGCTATGGCTACACCTTC.